These 7 T cell receptor beta chains share one sample of origin, sequenced in a study of cytomegalovirus exposure and HLA in healthy donors. The study ran its PCR with 60 Vbeta and 13 Jbeta primers. The method was immunoSEQ multiplex PCR; TCRdb's version includes in-frame clones alone and lacks a portion of them. The sample consists of about 130,000 clones, roughly 80% of them appearing once. The sequenced sample was PBMCs. These receptors all come from a man aged 50-59 years in good health and CMV-seronegative.

The V and J genes are TRBV4-2 and TRBJ1-1; weak D call: TRBD1 (6 bases). V was clipped by 2 bases and J by 4 bases, with 11 bases between them. The V gene's germline CDR1 is LGHNA and CDR2 YNFKEQ. The CDR3 totals 14 residues. The CDR3 reads CASSQRGAGTEAFF. The CDR3 DNA is TGTGCCAGCAGCCAACGGGGGGCTGGCACTGAAGCTTTCTTT.

The V call is TRBV28, the J call TRBJ1-5; D is unresolved. V gave up 4 bases and J gave up 6 bases, with 13 bases separating them. The CDR3 is 14 residues long. From germline, CDR1 is MDHEN and CDR2 SYDVKM. In DNA, the CDR3 is TGTGCCAGCAGTTCCCACGGCCGCGGTCAGCCCCAGCATTTT. It encodes CASSSHGRGQPQHF.

The chain uses TRBV5-4 and TRBJ2-1; TRBD1 agrees at 7 bases. This CDR3 is 15 amino acids long. The V segment lost 5 bases and the J segment 4 bases; nucleotides outside the gene matches: 9. Germline V gives CDR1 SGHNT, CDR2 YYREEE (reference sequence). The CDR3 DNA sequence: TGTGCCAGCAGTCTATTAGGACAGGAGTACAATGAGCAGTTCTTC. Protein product: CASSLLGQEYNEQFF.

The rearrangement links TRBV13 to TRBJ2-7; 8 nucleotides agree with TRBD2. Germline CDR1 and CDR2: PRHDT and FYEKMQ (reference sequence). This CDR3 comprises 16 residues. The junction had 14 bases not matched to a gene; V was cut back by 5 bases and J by 5 bases. DNA for the CDR3: TGTGCCAGCAGCCGGCCCGGACTAGCTTACCAGAACGAGCAGTACTTC. It specifies CASSRPGLAYQNEQYF.

The chain links TRBV5-1 to TRBJ1-1, with unresolved D. The CDR3 has 14 amino acids. Germline CDR1 reads SGHRS; CDR2 reads YFSETQ. V gave up 2 bases and J gave up 2 bases, with 10 bases separating them. CDR3 nucleotides: TGCGCCAGCAGCTTACTAAGCACCAACACTGAAGCTTTCTTT. Translated, it gives CASSLLSTNTEAFF.

Only a few counts were recorded for this clone. This chain joins TRBV6-5 and TRBJ2-7, with 9 nucleotides matching TRBD2. The V and J ends lost 5 bases and 2 bases, in that order; junction bases with no gene match: 4. The CDR3 length is 14 residues. Germline CDR1 MNHEY, CDR2 SVGAGI. CDR3 in DNA: TGTGCCAGCAGTCAGACTAGCGGCGCCTACGAGCAGTACTTC. Protein: CASSQTSGAYEQYF.

As to this clone: The junction and the germline gene differ at one end; a read error may be behind it. Other DNA sequences in this sample translate to the same CDR3. The chain links TRBV18 to TRBJ2-5; TRBD1 matches 8 bases. This CDR3 region has 11 residues. Germline-derived CDR1 and CDR2 are KGHSH and LQKENI. CDR3 nucleotide sequence: TGTGCCAGCTCGCCACAGGGGGCCCAGTACTTC. It is translated as CASSPQGAQYF. The full variable domain, completed using reference TRBV18 and TRBJ2-5, is NAGVMQNPRHLVRRRGQEARLRCSPMKGHSHVYWYRQLPEEGLKFMVYLQKENIIDESGMPKERFSAEFPKEGPSILRIQQVVRGDSAAYFCASSPQGAQYFGPGTRLLVL.